This TCR beta chain was found in a study of radiotherapy plus CTLA-4 blockade in lung cancer (dated by TCRdb to 2017 to 2018). Regarding the research as a whole: Among the enrolled patients, 18% had an objective response, and 31% reached disease control.

V loses 7 bases at its end and J loses 2 bases; junction bases beyond the gene matches: 8. Its CDR3 holds 14 amino acids, cysteine through phenylalanine. The kept DNA is CDR3 alone, 42 bases in frame from the first base. In the germline V gene (reference sequence), CDR1 corresponds to MNHEY and CDR2 to SMNVEV. The investigation overall reported the following: Early dynamic changes in blood T cell clones, together with increased serum interferon-beta after radiation, were reported as the strongest predictors of response. After treatment with radiotherapy and ipilimumab, TCR clones that originated in tumors expanded in peripheral blood.

The receptor library was made with the immunoSEQ multiplex PCR assay. TCRdb mirrors the immuneACCESS table, restricted to in-frame sequences. Some clones are absent from its copies; in checked studies, under half trace to an unresolved V gene, and the reason for the others is unknown. The sample has about 59,000 clones on record, 72% of them singletons. The ten largest clones take up roughly 8% of the sample. To note about this clone: Its antigen remains undetermined. No base quality values were provided; no much bigger clone lies one nucleotide off.

Focal radiation therapy combined with CTLA-4 blockade (ipilimumab) was tested in patients with chemo-refractory metastatic non-small-cell lung cancer. Here the chain combines TRBV27 and TRBJ2-7; a stretch of 7 junction bases matches TRBD1. The clonotype comes from a human donor with non-small cell lung cancer whose response to radiotherapy plus ipilimumab could not be evaluated. Sequencing used peripheral blood, obtained from a patient treated with radiotherapy plus ipilimumab. In nucleotides, the sequence is TGTGCCAGCACCCCAGCCGGGACAGCCTACGAGCAGTACTTC. The encoded protein is CASTPAGTAYEQYF.